These T cell receptor beta chains were read from a single sample in a study of blood T cell repertoires in COVID-19. TCRdb's copy holds only in-frame clones and misses some; the assay was immunoSEQ multiplex PCR. The repertoire has hundreds of thousands of clones, about 93% of them found once; the top ten carry about 3.5%. What was sequenced was peripheral blood. These receptor sequences come from a woman younger than 30 who had recovered from COVID-19. The CDR3 runs from the conserved cysteine through the conserved F or W. A D gene is named only where the DNA matches it firmly. Expanded clones are given a class, and other clones once, few, many or no size at all.

TRBV2	-	TRBD2	TRBJ2-3	TGTGCCAGCAGTACTTCCGGGACTAGCGGGAGGAGGAGCACAGATACGCAGTATTTT	CASSTSGTSGRRSTDTQYF
TRBV18	-	-	TRBJ2-3	TGTGCCAGCTCCCTAGGTCGCCCAGATACGCAGTATTTT	CASSLGRPDTQYF
TRBV24-1	once	TRBD1	TRBJ2-1	TGTGCCACCAGTGCCTTGACAGGGGGTGATGAGCAGTTCTTC	CATSALTGGDEQFF
TRBV28	-	TRBD1	TRBJ1-6	TGTGCCAGCAGTTTGGGGACAGGGGGGAATTCACCCCTCCACTTT	CASSLGTGGNSPLHF
TRBV4-3	-	TRBD1	TRBJ2-3	TGCGCCAGCAGCCAAACCGGGACAGGGGGCGGAGATACGCAGTATTTT	CASSQTGTGGGDTQYF
TRBV24-1	-	TRBD1	TRBJ2-2	TGTGCCACCAGTGTCCCCGACAGGGACAGCGGGGAGCTGTTTTTT	CATSVPDRDSGELFF
TRBV5-1	-	TRBD1	TRBJ2-2	TGCGCCAGCGGGACAGGGCCGAACACCGGGGAGCTGTTTTTT	CASGTGPNTGELFF
TRBV7-2	-	-	TRBJ2-4	TGTGCCAGCAGCACAGGACAGTCTAACATTCAGTACTTC	CASSTGQSNIQYF
TRBV24-1	-	-	TRBJ2-3	TGTGCCACCAGTGATTTGCGGTCGGGCACAGATACGCAGTATTTT	CATSDLRSGTDTQYF
TRBV9	-	TRBD2	TRBJ2-3	TGTGCCAGCAGCGTAGATAGCGGGAGCAAAGATACGCAGTATTTT	CASSVDSGSKDTQYF
TRBV7-8	-	-	TRBJ1-2	TGTGCCAGCAGCTTGGAACACCGGGAGGACTATGGCTACACCTTC	CASSLEHREDYGYTF
TRBV25-1	-	TRBD2	TRBJ2-1	TGTGCCAGCAGTGAATGGACTAGCGGGTACAATGAGCAGTTCTTC	CASSEWTSGYNEQFF
TRBV6-2/TRBV6-3	-	-	TRBJ2-4	TGTGCCAGCAGTAAAACAGGGCCGGGGGCCAAAAACATTCAGTACTTC	CASSKTGPGAKNIQYF
TRBV12-3/TRBV12-4	-	-	TRBJ2-2	TGTGCCAGCAGTGCGGAGGGCCCCGGGGAGCTGTTTTTT	CASSAEGPGELFF
TRBV7-9	-	TRBD1	TRBJ1-2	TGTGCCAGCAGCTCCCTAGTCGGGACAGCTGGCTACACCTTC	CASSSLVGTAGYTF
TRBV28	-	-	TRBJ1-2	TGTGCCAGCGCATTACCGGGACAACACTATGGCTACACCTTC	CASALPGQHYGYTF
TRBV19	-	TRBD1	TRBJ1-5	TGTGCCAGTCAGGAACAGGGGGCTCGACAGCCCCAGCATTTT	CASQEQGARQPQHF
TRBV10-2	-	TRBD2	TRBJ2-5	TGCGCCAGCAGCGAAACTAGCGGGAGGGAGACCCAGTACTTC	CASSETSGRETQYF
TRBV4-3	-	-	TRBJ2-1	TGCGCCAGCAGCCAAGACTCACTGCGGGAGCAGTTCTTC	CASSQDSLREQFF
TRBV19	-	-	TRBJ1-3	TGTGCCAGTAGTAGACAGAACTCTGGAAACACCATATATTTT	CASSRQNSGNTIYF
TRBV11-2	once	-	TRBJ2-1	TGTGCCAGCAGCTCACCCCGGGTAGGGGGCAATGAGCAGTTCTTC	CASSSPRVGGNEQFF
TRBV7-2	-	TRBD2	TRBJ2-2	TGTGCCAGCAGCCCGACTCTAGCGGGAGGGTCCGGGGAGCTGTTTTTT	CASSPTLAGGSGELFF
TRBV9	-	-	TRBJ2-3	TGTGCCAGCAGCTACAGGGTGGCGGCAGATACGCAGTATTTT	CASSYRVAADTQYF
TRBV7-9	few	-	TRBJ1-6	TGTGCCAGCAGCTTAGGCGGGCCCAGGTCACCCCTCCACTTT	CASSLGGPRSPLHF
TRBV7-9	once	TRBD1	TRBJ1-2	TGTGCCAGCAGCTTAGGGGACAGGGTGAGTGGCTACACCTTC	CASSLGDRVSGYTF
TRBV29-1	-	-	TRBJ1-4	TGCAGCGCCGAGTCCGGGGGAGGTGAAAAACTGTTTTTT	CSAESGGGEKLFF